This is a list of T cell receptor beta chains from one sample in a study of blood T cell repertoires in COVID-19. Produced via immunoSEQ multiplex PCR; TCRdb's table is partial and in-frame only. The profile covers approximately 30,000 clones, with approximately 88% appearing a single time and approximately 2.4% taken by the ten largest. Material: peripheral blood. The receptor source for this set is a human donor in a cohort sampled during active COVID-19. The CDR3 runs from the conserved cysteine through the conserved F or W. D genes are given only for firm matches. The size field is filled for only some rows; it gives once, few, many or a size class.

>TRBV6-5|TRBJ1-2|-|-
CASSPGDYGYTF
TGTGCCAGCAGTCCCGGGGATTATGGCTACACCTTC
>TRBV18|TRBJ1-1|-|-
CASSPGGPGVTNTEAFF
TGTGCCAGCTCACCAGGAGGGCCAGGCGTCACGAACACTGAAGCTTTCTTT
>TRBV11-2|TRBJ1-4|TRBD1|-
CASSLDRGDEKLFF
TGTGCCAGCAGCTTAGACAGGGGGGACGAAAAACTGTTTTTT
>TRBV3-1/TRBV3-2|TRBJ1-1|-|-
CASSQLQAEAFF
TGTGCCAGCAGCCAGTTGCAGGCTGAAGCTTTCTTT
>TRBV5-1|TRBJ2-6|-|-
CASSDQGSGANVLTF
TGCGCCAGCAGCGACCAGGGATCTGGGGCCAACGTCCTGACTTTC
>TRBV5-1|TRBJ2-3|TRBD2|-
CASSFGLAGDTDTQYF
TGCGCCAGCAGCTTTGGACTAGCGGGGGACACAGATACGCAGTATTTT
>TRBV11-3|TRBJ2-3|-|-
CASSRGTDTQYF
TGTGCCAGCAGCAGAGGCACAGATACGCAGTATTTT
>TRBV4-2|TRBJ2-5|TRBD2|-
CASSQGETSRPQETQYF
TGTGCCAGCAGCCAGGGAGAGACTAGCCGCCCCCAAGAGACCCAGTACTTC
>TRBV2|TRBJ2-3|-|-
CASGTGSTDTQYF
TGTGCCAGCGGAACGGGTAGCACAGATACGCAGTATTTT
>TRBV5-6|TRBJ2-1|-|-
CASSPTVKTGYNEQFF
TGTGCCAGCAGCCCTACAGTTAAGACAGGCTACAATGAGCAGTTCTTC
>TRBV7-2|TRBJ2-5|TRBD2|-
CASSLVWAGGQETQYF
TGTGCCAGCAGCTTAGTTTGGGCGGGGGGACAAGAGACCCAGTACTTC
>TRBV9|TRBJ2-7|TRBD1|few
CASSVDGTGQYEQYF
TGTGCCAGCAGCGTAGATGGGACAGGGCAATACGAGCAGTACTTC
>TRBV20-1|TRBJ2-1|-|-
CSAQVIHEQFF
TGCAGTGCCCAGGTGATCCATGAGCAGTTCTTC
>TRBV6-5|TRBJ2-1|TRBD1|-
CASRDRGNEQFF
TGTGCCAGCCGGGACAGAGGGAATGAGCAGTTCTTC
>TRBV9|TRBJ1-5|-|-
CASSRDTDQPQHF
TGTGCCAGCAGCCGGGACACGGATCAGCCCCAGCATTTT
>TRBV18|TRBJ2-5|-|-
CASSPALTGWQPQETQYF
TGTGCCAGCTCCCCAGCCCTTACAGGGTGGCAACCCCAAGAGACCCAGTACTTC
>TRBV5-4|TRBJ1-1|-|-
CASSLAKQGNTEAFF
TGTGCCAGCAGTTTGGCCAAACAGGGGAACACTGAAGCTTTCTTT
>TRBV7-9|TRBJ2-4|-|-
CASSPPLRLAKNIQYF
TGTGCCAGCAGCCCCCCCCTACGATTAGCCAAAAACATTCAGTACTTC
>TRBV18|TRBJ2-7|-|few
CASSPNGGTYEQYF
TGTGCCAGCTCACCAAACGGGGGTACCTACGAGCAGTACTTC
>TRBV7-9|TRBJ1-1|TRBD1|-
CASSLSPPGQGGRRTEAFF
TGTGCCAGCAGCTTATCACCTCCGGGACAGGGAGGTCGGCGGACTGAAGCTTTCTTT
>TRBV6-6|TRBJ1-5|-|few
CASRPPAGGPQHF
TGTGCCAGCAGACCACCTGCGGGGGGACCCCAGCATTTT
>TRBV7-8|TRBJ2-5|TRBD2|-
CASSRASGGQETQYF
TGTGCCAGCAGCCGAGCTAGCGGGGGCCAAGAGACCCAGTACTTC
>TRBV4-2|TRBJ1-1|-|-
CASSQDGVGTEAFF
TGTGCCAGCAGCCAAGACGGGGTGGGCACTGAAGCTTTCTTT
>TRBV5-1|TRBJ1-1|-|once
CASSLVPGRNTEAFF
TGCGCCAGCAGCTTGGTTCCGGGTCGGAACACTGAAGCTTTCTTT
>TRBV5-1|TRBJ2-7|TRBD2|-
CASSLSLAGGRYEQYF
TGCGCCAGCAGCTTGTCACTAGCGGGGGGGCGTTACGAGCAGTACTTC
>TRBV3-1/TRBV3-2|TRBJ2-5|-|-
CASSQVRRQETQYF
TGTGCCAGCAGCCAAGTGAGAAGACAAGAGACCCAGTACTTC
>TRBV5-1|TRBJ1-4|TRBD1|-
CASSLGTGANEKLFF
TGCGCCAGCAGCTTGGGCACAGGGGCTAATGAAAAACTGTTTTTT
>TRBV10-2|TRBJ2-7|-|-
CASRLGRYEQYF
TGCGCCAGCAGGCTAGGCCGGTACGAGCAGTACTTC
>TRBV5-1|TRBJ2-3|TRBD2|-
CASSIAGRTDTQYF
TGCGCCAGCAGTATAGCGGGGCGCACAGATACGCAGTATTTT
>TRBV18|TRBJ1-5|-|-
CASSPTIQGNQPQHF
TGTGCCAGCTCACCAACGATACAGGGTAATCAGCCCCAGCATTTT
>TRBV11-3|TRBJ1-1|TRBD1|-
CASSQTGATGTEAFF
TGTGCCAGCAGCCAGACAGGGGCAACTGGAACTGAAGCTTTCTTT
>TRBV24-1|TRBJ2-1|TRBD1|-
CATSDVHTTGGNYNEQFF
TGTGCCACCAGTGACGTCCACACGACAGGGGGAAATTACAATGAGCAGTTCTTC
>TRBV6-5|TRBJ2-5|-|-
CASRIEETQYF
TGTGCCAGCAGAATAGAAGAGACCCAGTACTTC
>TRBV10-1|TRBJ2-6|TRBD1|-
CASSESMGQGRANSGANVLTF
TGCGCCAGCAGTGAGTCGATGGGACAGGGAAGGGCGAACTCTGGGGCCAACGTCCTGACTTTC
>TRBV30|TRBJ2-1|TRBD2|-
CAWSPLGGTSYNEQFF
TGTGCCTGGAGCCCCTTGGGGGGGACCTCCTACAATGAGCAGTTCTTC
>TRBV4-2|TRBJ1-1|-|-
CASSQIATAEGTEAFF
TGTGCCAGCAGCCAAATTGCCACAGCCGAGGGCACTGAAGCTTTCTTT
>TRBV5-6|TRBJ1-2|-|-
CASSASETAIYGYTF
TGTGCCAGCAGCGCCAGCGAGACAGCCATCTATGGCTACACCTTC
>TRBV2|TRBJ1-6|TRBD1|-
CASSRDRGSYNSPLHF
TGTGCCAGCAGCCGGGACAGGGGCTCCTATAATTCACCCCTCCACTTT
>TRBV9|TRBJ1-1|-|-
CASSVSTKAEAFF
TGTGCCAGCAGCGTATCTACTAAGGCTGAAGCTTTCTTT
>TRBV3-1/TRBV3-2|TRBJ2-3|-|-
CASSQRGHTDTQYF
TGTGCCAGCAGCCAAAGGGGCCACACAGATACGCAGTATTTT
>TRBV7-8|TRBJ1-1|-|-
CASSLIRVEAFF
TGTGCCAGCAGCTTAATCCGGGTTGAAGCTTTCTTT
>TRBV19|TRBJ2-2|TRBD1|once
CASTTGQSTGELFF
TGTGCCAGTACGACAGGGCAGAGCACCGGGGAGCTGTTTTTT
>TRBV2|TRBJ1-2|-|-
CASTTDDYGYTF
TGTGCCAGCACCACAGATGACTATGGCTACACCTTC
>TRBV27|TRBJ2-7|TRBD2|-
CASRLAGGSDFYEQYF
TGTGCCAGCAGGTTAGCGGGGGGCTCCGACTTCTACGAGCAGTACTTC
>TRBV5-1|TRBJ2-7|-|-
CASSLASQTYEQYF
TGCGCCAGCAGCTTGGCGTCCCAGACCTACGAGCAGTACTTC
>TRBV18|TRBJ2-2|TRBD2|-
CASSPARTRGGELFF
TGTGCCAGCTCCCCAGCCCGGACTAGAGGCGGGGAGCTGTTTTTT
>TRBV5-1|TRBJ2-2|-|-
CASTSGRAANTGELFF
TGCGCCAGCACTTCGGGCAGGGCCGCGAACACCGGGGAGCTGTTTTTT
>TRBV2|TRBJ2-7|-|-
CASSEALGRGLTYEQYF
TGTGCCAGCAGTGAAGCGTTGGGGCGGGGGCTTACCTACGAGCAGTACTTC
>TRBV19|TRBJ1-2|TRBD1|-
CASHRDRVNYGYTF
TGTGCCAGCCATCGGGACAGGGTAAACTATGGCTACACCTTC
>TRBV11-2|TRBJ2-3|-|once
CASSLGGVTDTQYF
TGTGCCAGCAGCTTAGGGGGCGTCACAGATACGCAGTATTTT
>TRBV5-1|TRBJ2-2|TRBD2|-
CASTSVRTGELFF
TGCGCCAGTACTAGCGTCCGGACCGGGGAGCTGTTTTTT
>TRBV7-3|TRBJ1-2|TRBD1|-
CASSLNRGQGYTF
TGTGCCAGCAGCTTAAACAGGGGGCAAGGCTACACCTTC
>TRBV2|TRBJ2-2|TRBD2|-
CASTGTSGTGELFF
TGTGCCAGCACCGGGACTAGTGGGACCGGGGAGCTGTTTTTT
>TRBV21-1|TRBJ2-1|-|-
CASSITSGEQFF
TGTGCCAGCAGCATCACGTCGGGGGAGCAGTTCTTC
>TRBV9|TRBJ2-1|TRBD2|-
CASSPPGASGEQFF
TGTGCCAGCAGCCCTCCCGGGGCTAGCGGTGAGCAGTTCTTC
>TRBV7-2|TRBJ1-1|-|-
CASPSAGAPNTEAFF
TGTGCCAGCCCATCCGCAGGGGCCCCCAACACTGAAGCTTTCTTT
>TRBV5-6|TRBJ1-2|-|-
CASSLRGTSLDGYTF
TGTGCCAGCAGCTTGCGGGGTACGAGCTTGGATGGCTACACCTTC
>TRBV10-3|TRBJ1-1|TRBD1|-
CAISQSGQKNTEAFF
TGTGCCATCAGCCAGTCGGGACAGAAGAACACTGAAGCTTTCTTT
>TRBV6-2/TRBV6-3|TRBJ2-1|TRBD1|once
CASSSPRDRGSNEQFF
TGTGCCAGCAGCTCCCCGAGGGACAGGGGATCCAATGAGCAGTTCTTC